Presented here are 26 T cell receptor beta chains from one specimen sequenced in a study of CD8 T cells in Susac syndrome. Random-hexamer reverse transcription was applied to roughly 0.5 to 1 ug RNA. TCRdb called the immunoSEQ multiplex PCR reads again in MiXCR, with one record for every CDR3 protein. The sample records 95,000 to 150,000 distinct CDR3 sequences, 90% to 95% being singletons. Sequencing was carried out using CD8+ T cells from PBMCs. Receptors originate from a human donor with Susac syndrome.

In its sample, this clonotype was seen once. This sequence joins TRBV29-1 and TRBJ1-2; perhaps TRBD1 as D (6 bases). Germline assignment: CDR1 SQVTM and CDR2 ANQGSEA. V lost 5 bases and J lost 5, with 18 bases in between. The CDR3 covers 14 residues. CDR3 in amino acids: CSVSTGREGYGYTF. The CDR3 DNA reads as TGCAGCGTTTCCACAGGGAGAGAGGGGTATGGCTACACCTTC. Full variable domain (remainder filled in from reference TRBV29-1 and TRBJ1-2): SAVISQKPSRDICQRGTSLTIQCQVDSQVTMMFWYRQQPGQSLTLIATANQGSEATYESGFVIDKFPISRPNLTFSTLTVSNMSPEDSSIYLCSVSTGREGYGYTFGSGTRLTVV.

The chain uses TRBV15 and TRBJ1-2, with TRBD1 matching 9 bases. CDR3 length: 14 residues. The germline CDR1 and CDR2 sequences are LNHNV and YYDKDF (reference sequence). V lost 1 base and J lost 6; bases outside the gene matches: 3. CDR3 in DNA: TGTGCCACCAGCAGAGTTGGGACAGGGCATGGCTACACCTTC. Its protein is CATSRVGTGHGYTF.

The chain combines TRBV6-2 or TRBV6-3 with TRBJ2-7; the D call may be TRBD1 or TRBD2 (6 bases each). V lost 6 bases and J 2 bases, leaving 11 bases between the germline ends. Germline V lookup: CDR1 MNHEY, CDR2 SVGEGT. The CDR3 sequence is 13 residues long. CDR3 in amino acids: CASSRGPTYEQYF. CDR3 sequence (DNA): TGTGCCAGCAGCCGGGGGCCCACCTACGAGCAGTACTTC.

The chain's CDR3 is CASSSRVNYGYTF. The CDR3 coding sequence is TGTGCCAGCAGCTCCAGGGTTAACTATGGCTACACCTTC. This chain connects TRBV7-9 to TRBJ1-2; possibly TRBD1 for D (5 bases). From germline, CDR1 is SEHNR and CDR2 FQNEAQ (reference sequence). This CDR3 is built from 13 residues. V gave up 4 bases and J gave up 1 base, with 7 bases separating them.

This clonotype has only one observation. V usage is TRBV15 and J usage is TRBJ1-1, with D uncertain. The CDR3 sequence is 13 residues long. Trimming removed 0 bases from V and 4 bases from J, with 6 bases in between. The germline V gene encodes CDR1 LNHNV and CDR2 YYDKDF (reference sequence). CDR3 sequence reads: CATSREGSTEAFF. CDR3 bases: TGTGCCACCAGCAGAGAGGGGAGCACTGAAGCTTTCTTT.

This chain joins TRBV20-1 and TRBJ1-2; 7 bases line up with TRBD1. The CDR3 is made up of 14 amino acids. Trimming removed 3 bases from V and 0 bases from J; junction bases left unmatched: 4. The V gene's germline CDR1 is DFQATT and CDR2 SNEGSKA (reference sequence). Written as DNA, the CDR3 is TGCAGTGCTAGGCTACAGGGGACTAACTATGGCTACACCTTC. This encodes CSARLQGTNYGYTF.

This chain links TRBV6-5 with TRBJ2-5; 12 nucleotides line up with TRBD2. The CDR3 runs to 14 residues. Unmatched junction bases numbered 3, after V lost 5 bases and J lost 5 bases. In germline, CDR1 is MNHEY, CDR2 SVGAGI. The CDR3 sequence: CASSAGTSGETQYF. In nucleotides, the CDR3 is TGTGCCAGCAGTGCCGGGACTAGCGGGGAGACCCAGTACTTC.

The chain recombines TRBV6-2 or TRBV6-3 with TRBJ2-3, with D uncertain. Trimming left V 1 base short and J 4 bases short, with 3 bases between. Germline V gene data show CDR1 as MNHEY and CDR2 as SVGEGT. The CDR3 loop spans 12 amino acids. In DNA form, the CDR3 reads TGTGCCAGCAGTTACTTACCAGATACGCAGTATTTT. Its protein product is CASSYLPDTQYF.

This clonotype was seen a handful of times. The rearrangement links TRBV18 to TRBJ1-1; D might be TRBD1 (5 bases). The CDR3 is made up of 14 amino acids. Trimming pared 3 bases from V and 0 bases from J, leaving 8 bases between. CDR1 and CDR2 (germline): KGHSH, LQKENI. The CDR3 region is CASSPTVMNTEAFF. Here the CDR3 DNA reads TGTGCCAGCTCACCGACAGTAATGAACACTGAAGCTTTCTTT.

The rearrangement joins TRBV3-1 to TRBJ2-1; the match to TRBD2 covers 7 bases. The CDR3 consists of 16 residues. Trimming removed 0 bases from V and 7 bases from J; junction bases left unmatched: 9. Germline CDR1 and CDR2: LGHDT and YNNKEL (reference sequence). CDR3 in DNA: TGTGCCAGCAGCCAAGACGACGGGGGGTTGGGAAATGAGCAGTTCTTC. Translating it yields CASSQDDGGLGNEQFF.

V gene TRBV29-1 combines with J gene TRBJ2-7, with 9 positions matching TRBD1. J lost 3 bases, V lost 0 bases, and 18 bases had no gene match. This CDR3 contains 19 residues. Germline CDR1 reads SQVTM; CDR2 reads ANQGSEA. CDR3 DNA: TGCAGCGTTGAAGATACAGGGGGCTCACCGGGACCTAACCACTACGAGCAGTACTTC. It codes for CSVEDTGGSPGPNHYEQYF.

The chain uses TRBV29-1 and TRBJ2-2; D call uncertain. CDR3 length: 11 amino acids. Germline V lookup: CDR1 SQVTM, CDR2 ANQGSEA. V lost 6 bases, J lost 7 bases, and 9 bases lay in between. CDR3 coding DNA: TGCAGCGTATACAGAGGCGGGGAGCTGTTTTTT. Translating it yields CSVYRGGELFF.

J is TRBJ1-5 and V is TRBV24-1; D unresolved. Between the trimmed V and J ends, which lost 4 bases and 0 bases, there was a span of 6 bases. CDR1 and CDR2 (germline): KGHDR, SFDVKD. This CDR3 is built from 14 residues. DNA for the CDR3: TGTGCCACCAGTGACGGTTATAGCAATCAGCCCCAGCATTTT. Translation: CATSDGYSNQPQHF.

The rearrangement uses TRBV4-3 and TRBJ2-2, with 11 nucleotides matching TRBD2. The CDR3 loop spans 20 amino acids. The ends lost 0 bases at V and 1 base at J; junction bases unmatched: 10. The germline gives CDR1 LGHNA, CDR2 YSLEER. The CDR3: CASSQDRASGGFRNTGELFF. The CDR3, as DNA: TGCGCCAGCAGCCAAGATCGGGCTAGCGGGGGGTTTCGGAACACCGGGGAGCTGTTTTTT.

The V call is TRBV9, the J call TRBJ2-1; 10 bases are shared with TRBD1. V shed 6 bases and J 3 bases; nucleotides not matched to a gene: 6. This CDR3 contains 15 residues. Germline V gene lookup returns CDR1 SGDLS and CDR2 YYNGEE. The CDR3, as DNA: TGTGCCAGCACCGCCGGGACAGGGGACTACAATGAGCAGTTCTTC. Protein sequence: CASTAGTGDYNEQFF.

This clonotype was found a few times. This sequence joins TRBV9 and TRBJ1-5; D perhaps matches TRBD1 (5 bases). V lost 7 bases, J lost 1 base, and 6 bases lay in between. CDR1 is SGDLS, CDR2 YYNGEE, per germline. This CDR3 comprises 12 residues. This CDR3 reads CASGDSNQPQHF. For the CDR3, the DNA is TGTGCCAGCGGGGACAGCAATCAGCCCCAGCATTTT.

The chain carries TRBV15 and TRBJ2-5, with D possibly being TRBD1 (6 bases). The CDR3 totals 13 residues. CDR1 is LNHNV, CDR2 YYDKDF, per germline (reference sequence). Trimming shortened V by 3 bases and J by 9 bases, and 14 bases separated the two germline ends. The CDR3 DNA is TGTGCCACCAGCAGTCGATCCTACAGGGCCCAGTACTTC. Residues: CATSSRSYRAQYF.

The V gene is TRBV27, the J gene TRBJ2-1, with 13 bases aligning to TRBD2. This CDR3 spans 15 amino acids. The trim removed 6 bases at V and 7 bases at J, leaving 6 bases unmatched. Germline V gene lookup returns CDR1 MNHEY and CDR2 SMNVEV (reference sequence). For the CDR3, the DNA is TGTGCCAGCAGGGCCGGGACTAGCGGGACAAATGAGCAGTTCTTC. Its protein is CASRAGTSGTNEQFF.

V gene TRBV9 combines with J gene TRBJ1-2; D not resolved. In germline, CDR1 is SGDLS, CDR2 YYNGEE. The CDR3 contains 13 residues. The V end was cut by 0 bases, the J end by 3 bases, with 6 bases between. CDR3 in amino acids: CASSVARDYGYTF. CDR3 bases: TGTGCCAGCAGCGTAGCTCGGGACTATGGCTACACCTTC.

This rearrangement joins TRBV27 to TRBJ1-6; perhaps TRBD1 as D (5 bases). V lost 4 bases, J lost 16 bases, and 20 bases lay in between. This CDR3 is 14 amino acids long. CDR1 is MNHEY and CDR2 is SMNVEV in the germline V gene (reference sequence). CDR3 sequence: CASSSPILRGALHF. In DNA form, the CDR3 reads TGTGCCAGCAGTTCCCCCATCCTGAGGGGAGCGCTCCACTTT.

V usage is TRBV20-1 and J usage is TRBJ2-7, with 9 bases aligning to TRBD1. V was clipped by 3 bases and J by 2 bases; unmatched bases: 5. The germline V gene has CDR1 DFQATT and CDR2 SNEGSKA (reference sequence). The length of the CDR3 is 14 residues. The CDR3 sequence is CSASGHRGPYEQYF. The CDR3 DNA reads TGCAGTGCTAGTGGGCACAGGGGGCCCTACGAGCAGTACTTC.

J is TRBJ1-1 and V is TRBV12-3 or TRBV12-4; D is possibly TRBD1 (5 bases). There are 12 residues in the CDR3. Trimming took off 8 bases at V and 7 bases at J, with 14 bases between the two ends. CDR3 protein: CASARGRVEAFF. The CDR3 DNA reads TGTGCCAGCGCCCGGGGGAGAGTTGAAGCTTTCTTT.

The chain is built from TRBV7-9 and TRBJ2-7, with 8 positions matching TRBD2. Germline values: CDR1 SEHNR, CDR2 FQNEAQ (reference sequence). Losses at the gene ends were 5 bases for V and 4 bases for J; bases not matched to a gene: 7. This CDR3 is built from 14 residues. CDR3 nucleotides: TGTGCCAGCAGCCCGACTAGCGCCGAATACGAGCAGTACTTC. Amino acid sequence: CASSPTSAEYEQYF.

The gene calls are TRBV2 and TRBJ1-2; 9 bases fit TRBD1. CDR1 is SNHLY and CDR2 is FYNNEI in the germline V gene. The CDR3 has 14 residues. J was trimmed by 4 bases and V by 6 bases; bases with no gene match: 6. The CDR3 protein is CASSTDRGLYGYTF. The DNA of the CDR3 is TGTGCCAGCAGCACGGACAGGGGACTCTATGGCTACACCTTC.

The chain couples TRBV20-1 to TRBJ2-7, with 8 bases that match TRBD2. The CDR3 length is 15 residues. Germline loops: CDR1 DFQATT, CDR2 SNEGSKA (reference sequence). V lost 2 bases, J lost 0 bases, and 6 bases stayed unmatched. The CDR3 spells CSARFGGGSSYEQYF. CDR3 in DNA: TGCAGTGCTAGATTCGGCGGGGGGTCCTCCTACGAGCAGTACTTC.

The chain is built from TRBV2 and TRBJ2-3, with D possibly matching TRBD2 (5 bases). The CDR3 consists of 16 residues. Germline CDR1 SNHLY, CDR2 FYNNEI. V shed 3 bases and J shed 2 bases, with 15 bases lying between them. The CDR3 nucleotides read TGTGCCAGCAGTGATCTTCGGGGTGGTTCCACAGATACGCAGTATTTT. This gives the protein CASSDLRGGSTDTQYF.